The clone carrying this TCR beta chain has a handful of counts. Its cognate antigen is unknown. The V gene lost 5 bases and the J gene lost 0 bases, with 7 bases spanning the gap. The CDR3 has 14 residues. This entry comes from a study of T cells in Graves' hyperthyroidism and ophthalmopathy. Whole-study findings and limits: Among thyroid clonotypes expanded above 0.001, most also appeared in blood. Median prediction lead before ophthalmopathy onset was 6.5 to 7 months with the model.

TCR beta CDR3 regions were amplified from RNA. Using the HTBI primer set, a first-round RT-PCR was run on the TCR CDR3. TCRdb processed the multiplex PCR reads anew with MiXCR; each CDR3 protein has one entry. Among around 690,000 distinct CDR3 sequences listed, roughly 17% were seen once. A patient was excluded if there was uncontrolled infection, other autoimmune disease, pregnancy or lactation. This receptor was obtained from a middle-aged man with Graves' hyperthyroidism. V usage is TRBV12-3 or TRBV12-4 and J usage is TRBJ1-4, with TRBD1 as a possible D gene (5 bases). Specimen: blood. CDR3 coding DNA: TGTGCCAGCAGTGGGGGAACAACTAATGAAAAACTGTTTTTT. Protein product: CASSGGTTNEKLFF.